This TCR beta chain was sequenced for a study of regulatory T cells in long-lasting Graves disease. Study details: Newly diagnosed Graves' patients took antithyroid drugs under 3 months. Overall study findings and caveats: Persistent Graves' patients showed less TCR diversity than newly diagnosed patients showed. Analyses excluded thyroid tissue, covering peripheral blood alone.

This CDR3 has 14 amino acids. In germline, CDR1 is SEHNR, CDR2 FQNEAQ (reference sequence). The sample's time point: newly diagnosed GD, antithyroid drugs for less than 3 months. There was RNA extracted from PBMCs, and the TCR library was made from it. On this clonotype: The target antigen is unknown. A junction boundary mismatches the germline segment, possibly from a read error.

Building of the TCR beta libraries involved iRepertoire HTBI primers and Arm-PCR of CDR3 regions. A single record per CDR3 protein comes from TCRdb applying MiXCR to the multiplex PCR reads. Of roughly 500,000 distinct CDR3 sequences listed, 12% are singletons. This sample also appeared in a second study, on T cells in Graves' hyperthyroidism and ophthalmopathy. As reported in that work: Most clonotypes expanded in thyroid above 0.001 were likewise present in blood.

This rearrangement joins TRBV7-9 to TRBJ2-5; TRBD2 aligns across 8 bases. Sample: peripheral blood mononuclear cells (PBMCs), taken at new diagnosis, from a patient treated with antithyroid drugs. The TCR originated in a woman aged 25 to 39 with Graves disease. CDR3 sequence: CASSLGLAEEIQYF. In DNA form, the CDR3 reads TGTGCCAGCAGCCTAGGACTAGCAGAGGAGATCCAGTACTTC. Filled out from reference TRBV7-9 and TRBJ2-5, the complete variable domain reads DTGVSQNPRHKITKRGQNVTFRCDPISEHNRLYWYRQTLGQGPEFLTYFQNEAQLEKSRLLSDRFSAERPKGSFSTLEIQRTEQGDSAMYLCASSLGLAEEIQYFGPGTRLLVL.